These 21 T cell receptor beta chains share one sample of origin, sequenced in a study of control samples from healthy donors and cancer patients (dated by TCRdb to the early 2020s). The library was made by the immunoSEQ multiplex PCR assay. Here the immuneACCESS table is served through TCRdb, limited to in-frame sequences with V and J called. Missing clones are a known gap in these copies; in checked studies unresolved V genes cover under half, and the rest lacks a known reason. The sample records about 160,000 clones, over 85% of which are singletons. The top ten clonotypes cover over 4% of the sample. Sequencing was done on a sample of blood. These receptors were collected from a woman in her sixties in good health.

The chain links TRBV19 to TRBJ2-2; 8 nucleotides agree with TRBD2. The J segment lost 1 base and the V segment lost 6 bases, leaving 13 bases of the junction unmatched. This CDR3 is 18 amino acids long. Germline lookup yields CDR1 LNHDA and CDR2 SQIVND (reference sequence). The CDR3 DNA reads TGTGCCAGTAGATGGGGGCGGGGGGCCCGATTGAACACCGGGGAGCTGTTTTTT. Amino acid sequence: CASRWGRGARLNTGELFF.

The rearrangement joins TRBV5-4 to TRBJ2-3; perhaps TRBD1 as D (5 bases). The V end lost 0 bases, the J end lost 0 bases, and 11 bases lay between the germline ends. The germline gives CDR1 SGHNT, CDR2 YYREEE (reference sequence). The CDR3 runs 16 residues. The CDR3 DNA is TGTGCCAGCAGCTTGGGGGCAGGGTCTAGCACAGATACGCAGTATTTT. Its protein is CASSLGAGSSTDTQYF.

The V call is TRBV5-1, the J call TRBJ1-1; 7 nucleotides line up with TRBD1. Trimming took 2 bases from V and 0 from J; bases not matched to a gene: 4. The germline gives CDR1 SGHRS, CDR2 YFSETQ. The CDR3 is 15 residues long. The CDR3 coding sequence is TGCGCCAGCAGCTTAGAGGGGGCATTGAACACTGAAGCTTTCTTT. Residues: CASSLEGALNTEAFF.

The rearrangement joins TRBV12-3 or TRBV12-4 to TRBJ1-6; a possible D gene is TRBD1 (6 bases). Trimming stripped 2 bases from V and 10 bases from J, with 9 bases between. This CDR3 region has 13 residues. CDR3 in amino acids: CASSLLTGSPLHF. DNA of the CDR3: TGTGCCAGCAGTTTACTTACAGGGTCACCCCTCCACTTT.

This sequence joins TRBV14 and TRBJ2-2, with D unclear. Germline V gene data show CDR1 as SGHDN and CDR2 as FVKESK. The CDR3 length is 17 residues. Deletions cut 0 bases from V and 4 bases from J, with 15 bases between. The CDR3 protein is CASSQDLVRARTGELFF. The CDR3 bases are TGTGCCAGCAGCCAAGACCTCGTTAGGGCACGCACCGGGGAGCTGTTTTTT.

The CDR3 coding sequence is TGTGCCAGTAGTATAACGGCAGCACCGAACACTGAAGCTTTCTTT. Amino acid sequence: CASSITAAPNTEAFF. V and J are TRBV19 and TRBJ1-1; D not resolved. The CDR3 has 15 amino acids. Trimming pared 2 bases from V and 1 base from J, leaving 11 bases between. CDR1 is LNHDA and CDR2 is SQIVND in the germline V gene (reference sequence).

The V call is TRBV9, the J call TRBJ2-1; 9 bases map to TRBD2. With V trimmed by 4 bases and J by 3 bases, 14 bases remained unmatched. Germline-derived CDR1 and CDR2 are SGDLS and YYNGEE. The CDR3 consists of 18 residues. The CDR3 DNA sequence: TGTGCCAGCAGCCCCCCTAAAGTAGCGGGGGCGATCTACAATGAGCAGTTCTTC. Its protein product is CASSPPKVAGAIYNEQFF.

In this sample, this clone turned up a few times. DNA of the CDR3: TGTGCCACCGCGGGGGCGAGCTATGGCTACACCTTC. As protein: CATAGASYGYTF. V gene TRBV28 combines with J gene TRBJ1-2, with D perhaps TRBD1 (6 bases). The ends were cut back, 10 bases at V and 4 bases at J, with 13 bases in the middle. The CDR3 consists of 12 residues. Germline CDR1 reads MDHEN; CDR2 reads SYDVKM.

This clone appeared once. The CDR3 region has the DNA TGTGCCAGCAGCCAGGAGGGAGAGAATCAGCCCCAGCATTTT. Its protein product is CASSQEGENQPQHF. The chain couples TRBV7-9 to TRBJ1-5; D unclear. Trimming removed 5 bases at V and 4 bases at J, with 12 bases between. The germline CDR1 and CDR2 sequences are SEHNR and FQNEAQ (reference sequence). CDR3 length: 14 amino acids.

The gene calls are TRBV19 and TRBJ2-2; unclear D gene. The V gene lost 6 bases and the J gene lost 8 bases, with 10 bases spanning the gap. Looked up from germline, CDR1 is LNHDA and CDR2 is SQIVND (reference sequence). This CDR3 comprises 12 residues. CDR3 sequence (DNA): TGTGCCAGTAGCTTCGACTCGGGGGAGCTGTTTTTT. It translates to CASSFDSGELFF.

This rearrangement joins TRBV10-3 to TRBJ2-5, with TRBD2 identical over 12 bases. CDR1 ENHRY and CDR2 SYGVKD come from the germline V gene. With 2 bases clipped from V and 5 bases from J, the junction kept 6 bases outside the gene matches. This CDR3 comprises 16 residues. The CDR3 DNA reads as TGTGCCATCAGTGAGACGCTAGCGGGGGGGCCGGAGACCCAGTACTTC. This sequence encodes CAISETLAGGPETQYF.

The rearrangement links TRBV5-1 to TRBJ2-2, with D perhaps being TRBD1 or TRBD2 (5 bases each). The CDR3 covers 13 residues. Trimming cost V 4 bases and J 6 bases, with 10 bases left between them. Germline V CDR1 and CDR2: SGHRS, YFSETQ. The CDR3 region is CASSLLGAGELFF. The CDR3 coding sequence is TGCGCCAGCAGCCTTCTGGGGGCCGGGGAGCTGTTTTTT. Together with reference TRBV5-1 and TRBJ2-2, the CDR3 gives the full variable domain: KAGVTQTPRYLIKTRGQQVTLSCSPISGHRSVSWYQQTPGQGLQFLFEYFSETQRNKGNFPGRFSGRQFSNSRSEMNVSTLELGDSALYLCASSLLGAGELFFGEGSRLTVL.

The rearrangement uses TRBV14 and TRBJ1-1; D call uncertain. This CDR3 region has 13 residues. Trimming took 0 bases from V and 8 from J, leaving 10 bases between them. CDR1 SGHDN and CDR2 FVKESK come from the germline V gene. This CDR3 reads CASSQDFRVEAFF. Here the CDR3 DNA reads TGTGCCAGCAGCCAAGATTTTCGGGTAGAAGCTTTCTTT.

In this sample, this clone turned up once. The chain recombines TRBV7-2 with TRBJ2-2; D remains unclear. This CDR3 is built from 14 residues. V was trimmed by 5 bases and J by 5 bases, leaving 12 bases between them. Per the germline V gene, CDR1 is SGHTA and CDR2 is FQGNSA. This chain's CDR3 is CASSHFSDTGELFF. In DNA form, the CDR3 reads TGTGCCAGCAGCCACTTCTCGGATACCGGGGAGCTGTTTTTT.

The rearrangement links TRBV10-3 to TRBJ1-5, with D hard to call. Trimming removed 0 bases at V and 0 bases at J, with 6 bases between. CDR1 and CDR2 (germline): ENHRY, SYGVKD. This CDR3 contains 15 residues. CDR3 loop: CAISESGYSNQPQHF. Here the CDR3 DNA reads TGTGCCATCAGTGAGTCGGGGTATAGCAATCAGCCCCAGCATTTT.

The V and J genes are TRBV5-1 and TRBJ2-3; D might be TRBD1 (7 bases). V was cut by 7 bases and J by 1 base, with 13 bases left in between. The CDR3 runs 14 residues. CDR1 SGHRS and CDR2 YFSETQ come from the germline V gene. The CDR3 nucleotides are TGCGCCAGCCCAGACAGGGACTGCACAGATACGCAGTATTTT. Its translation: CASPDRDCTDTQYF.

The chain recombines TRBV14 with TRBJ1-3; no definite D call. There are 15 residues in the CDR3. Trimming pared 1 base from V and 8 bases from J, leaving 15 bases between. Germline V gives CDR1 SGHDN, CDR2 FVKESK. CDR3 in amino acids: CASSQVVGYADTIYF. CDR3 nucleotides: TGTGCCAGCAGCCAAGTTGTGGGGTACGCGGACACCATATATTTT.

The CDR3 region is CASSLAADSLTSSYEQYF. CDR3 bases: TGCGCCAGCAGCTTGGCCGCGGACAGCTTAACAAGCTCCTACGAGCAGTACTTC. This chain links TRBV5-1 with TRBJ2-7; weak D call: TRBD1 (6 bases). Germline values: CDR1 SGHRS, CDR2 YFSETQ. Trimming left V 0 bases short and J 0 bases short, with 19 bases between. The CDR3 sequence is 18 residues long.

V and J are TRBV27 and TRBJ2-3; 8 bases are a match to TRBD1. The CDR3 has 15 residues. The junction had 10 bases not matched to a gene; V was cut back by 7 bases and J by 4 bases. The germline CDR1 and CDR2 sequences are MNHEY and SMNVEV (reference sequence). CDR3: CASTPARGRSDTQYF. The DNA for the CDR3 is TGTGCCAGCACCCCGGCCAGGGGGCGATCAGATACGCAGTATTTT.

The rearrangement uses TRBV18 and TRBJ2-1; 7 bases match TRBD2. Germline V gives CDR1 KGHSH, CDR2 LQKENI. With 2 bases clipped from V and 7 bases from J, the junction kept 8 bases outside the gene matches. This CDR3 has 15 residues. CDR3 region: CASSPFGREGNEQFF. The DNA for the CDR3 is TGTGCCAGCTCACCATTTGGGAGGGAGGGGAATGAGCAGTTCTTC.

The chain combines TRBV27 with TRBJ2-2; D gene ambiguous. CDR3 length equals 13 residues. The germline CDR1 and CDR2 sequences are MNHEY and SMNVEV (reference sequence). V was cut by 2 bases and J by 6 bases, with 7 bases left in between. The CDR3 bases are TGTGCCAGCAGTTTAAGATTTCCCGGGGAGCTGTTTTTT. Its translation: CASSLRFPGELFF.